This T cell receptor (beta chain) was documented in a study of cytomegalovirus exposure and HLA in healthy donors. The study, taken as a whole, reports: Later analysis associated a missense DCLRE1C variant with TCR beta V- and J-gene trimming. Overall, approximately 150 TCR beta chains were annotated as cytomegalovirus-associated.

V was clipped by 2 bases and J by 1 base; unmatched bases: 14. Germline CDR1 LNHDA, CDR2 SQIVND (reference sequence). The CDR3 has 19 residues. A word on this clone: Its antigen remains unknown.

Use of 60 Vbeta and 13 Jbeta primers characterized the PCR. TCRdb's table, derived via immunoSEQ multiplex PCR, lists solely in-frame clones and lacks some. The sample lists 150,000 to 200,000 clones; 65% to 80% were seen once. This sequence was found in a woman aged 40 to 50 in good health and CMV-seropositive. The sequenced sample consisted of PBMCs. The chain links TRBV19 to TRBJ2-3; 8 bases are shared with TRBD1. The CDR3, as DNA: TGTGCCAGTAGTATACCCCCCCAACAGGGGGTAAAGGGCACAGATACGCAGTATTTT. Its translation: CASSIPPQQGVKGTDTQYF.